These 11 T cell receptor beta chains came from one sample sequenced in a study of T-cell memory formation after mild COVID-19. MiXCR, run by TCRdb on the 5' RACE reads, gives a single entry per CDR3 protein. Among 250,000 to 300,000 distinct CDR3 sequences listed, 15% to 20% were seen once. Sequencing was carried out using PBMCs or a T cell subset sorted from them (not recorded which). These receptors were taken from a man younger than 35 who had mild COVID-19 (a few samples of this study predate the infection). Cell type and time point are not known.

This clonotype was counted only a few times. J is TRBJ2-5 and V is TRBV7-6; 10 nucleotides align to TRBD2. Germline CDR1 and CDR2: SGHVS and FNYEAQ. The junction had 9 bases not matched to a gene; V was cut back by 6 bases and J by 5 bases. The CDR3 consists of 15 residues. The CDR3 DNA follows: TGTGCCAGCAGAGACGGACTAGCGGCACCCGAGACCCAGTACTTC. The encoded protein is CASRDGLAAPETQYF. The full variable domain, rest sourced from reference TRBV7-6 and TRBJ2-5, is GAGVSQSPRYKVTKRGQDVALRCDPISGHVSLYWYRQALGQGPEFLTYFNYEAQQDKSGLPNDRFSAERPEGSISTLTIQRTEQRDSAMYRCASRDGLAAPETQYFGPGTRLLVL.

In this sample, this clonotype turned up a few times. This sequence joins TRBV2 and TRBJ2-5; tentatively, D is TRBD1 or TRBD2 (5 bases each). The CDR3 is 14 residues long. Trimming left V 6 bases short and J 1 base short, with 12 bases between. The germline V gene has CDR1 SNHLY and CDR2 FYNNEI. This CDR3 is CASSRSGTQETQYF. DNA of the CDR3: TGTGCCAGCAGCCGATCAGGGACCCAAGAGACCCAGTACTTC. The full variable domain, in which reference TRBV2 and TRBJ2-5 provide the parts outside the CDR3, is EPEVTQTPSHQVTQMGQEVILRCVPISNHLYFYWYRQILGQKVEFLVSFYNNEISEKSEIFDDQFSVERPDGSNFTLKIRSTKLEDSAMYFCASSRSGTQETQYFGPGTRLLVL.

This clonotype has only a few counts. This chain connects TRBV7-2 to TRBJ1-6; D uncertain. The CDR3 is 15 residues long. V gave up 2 bases and J gave up 1 base, with 6 bases separating them. Germline V gene lookup returns CDR1 SGHTA and CDR2 FQGNSA. The CDR3 DNA sequence: TGTGCCAGCAGCTTACCAGATTCCTATAATTCACCCCTCCACTTT. Its translation is CASSLPDSYNSPLHF. Based on the CDR3 plus reference TRBV7-2 and TRBJ1-6, the full variable domain is GAGVSQSPSNKVTEKGKDVELRCDPISGHTALYWYRQSLGQGLEFLIYFQGNSAPDKSGLPSDRFSAERTGGSVSTLTIQRTQQEDSAVYLCASSLPDSYNSPLHFGNGTRLTVT.

The chain uses TRBV29-1 and TRBJ1-1, with D uncertain. The CDR3 length is 13 residues. V lost 7 bases and J lost 5, with 17 bases in between. The germline V gene has CDR1 SQVTM and CDR2 ANQGSEA. Here the CDR3 reads CSAEEGTRTEAFF. CDR3 in DNA: TGCAGCGCCGAGGAGGGAACTAGGACTGAAGCTTTCTTT.

Only a few counts were recorded for this clonotype. The CDR3 is CASSQDLGQRRREAFF. The CDR3 DNA sequence: TGCGCCAGCAGCCAAGATCTCGGGCAACGACGGCGTGAAGCTTTCTTT. The gene calls are TRBV4-3 and TRBJ1-1; no reliable D call. This CDR3 region has 16 residues. Between the trimmed V and J ends, which lost 0 bases and 7 bases, there was a span of 18 bases. Germline CDR1 and CDR2: LGHNA and YSLEER.

J is TRBJ1-5 and V is TRBV6-2 or TRBV6-3, with 8 bases identical to TRBD1. The CDR3 is 14 residues long. Germline assignment: CDR1 MNHEY and CDR2 SVGEGT. Trimming cost V 7 bases and J 7 bases; bases outside gene matches: 9. CDR3 amino acids: CASTSTGDEQPQHF. As DNA, the CDR3 is TGTGCCAGCACTTCGACAGGGGATGAACAGCCCCAGCATTTT.

This clonotype came up a few times. The chain carries TRBV7-2 and TRBJ2-2; D unclear. CDR1 SGHTA and CDR2 FQGNSA come from the germline V gene. V lost 5 bases, J lost 9 bases, and 7 bases lay in between. The length of the CDR3 is 11 residues. For the CDR3, the DNA is TGTGCCAGCAGCCCAGACCGGGAGCTGTTTTTT. This codes for CASSPDRELFF.

The chain links TRBV6-1 to TRBJ2-1; 9 nucleotides align to TRBD2. V trimming: 7 bases; J trimming: 8 bases; junction bases outside the gene matches: 6. CDR3 length: 13 amino acids. Per germline, CDR1 MNHNS and CDR2 SASEGT. CDR3 DNA sequence: TGTGCCAGCATGTGGCGGGGGGGGGATGAGCAGTTCTTC. This encodes CASMWRGGDEQFF.

The chain employs TRBV4-3 and TRBJ1-1; 8 nucleotides align to TRBD1. The V segment lost 1 base and the J segment 5 bases; nucleotides outside the gene matches: 6. The germline V gene encodes CDR1 LGHNA and CDR2 YSLEER. The CDR3 totals 15 residues. The CDR3 bases are TGCGCCAGCAGCCAAGTCCCAGGGGGCAAGACTGAAGCTTTCTTT. It is translated as CASSQVPGGKTEAFF.

This chain links TRBV15 with TRBJ1-2; possible D gene TRBD1, 6 bases. Trimming removed 0 bases at V and 4 bases at J, with 24 bases between. Germline V gene lookup returns CDR1 LNHNV and CDR2 YYDKDF (reference sequence). The CDR3 loop spans 19 amino acids. In DNA form, the CDR3 reads TGTGCCACCAGCAGAGAAGAGGGGGGAGACAGGAGCCCTGGCTATGGCTACACCTTC. Translating gives CATSREEGGDRSPGYGYTF.

The CDR3 reads CASSPRDREGEQYF. The CDR3 nucleotides read TGTGCCAGCTCACCCCGGGACAGGGAGGGCGAGCAGTACTTC. This chain connects TRBV18 to TRBJ2-7; 9 bases are a match to TRBD1. The length of the CDR3 is 14 residues. Germline V gene lookup returns CDR1 KGHSH and CDR2 LQKENI. V trimming: 3 bases; J trimming: 6 bases; junction bases outside the gene matches: 6.